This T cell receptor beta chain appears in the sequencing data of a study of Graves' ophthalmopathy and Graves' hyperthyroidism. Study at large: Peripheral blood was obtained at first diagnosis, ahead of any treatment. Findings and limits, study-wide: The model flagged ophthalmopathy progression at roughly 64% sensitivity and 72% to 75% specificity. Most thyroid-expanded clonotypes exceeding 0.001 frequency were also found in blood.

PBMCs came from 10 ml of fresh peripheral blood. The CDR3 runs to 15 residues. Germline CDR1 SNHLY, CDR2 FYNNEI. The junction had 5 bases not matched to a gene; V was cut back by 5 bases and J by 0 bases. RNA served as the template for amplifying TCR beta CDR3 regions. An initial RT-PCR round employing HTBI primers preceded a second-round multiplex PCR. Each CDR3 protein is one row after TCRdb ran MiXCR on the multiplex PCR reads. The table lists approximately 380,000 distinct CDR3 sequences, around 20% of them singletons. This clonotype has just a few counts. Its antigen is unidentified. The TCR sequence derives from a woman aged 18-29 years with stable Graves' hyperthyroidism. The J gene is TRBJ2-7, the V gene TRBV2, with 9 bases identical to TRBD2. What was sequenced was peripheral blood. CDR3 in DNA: TGTGCCAGCAGTTTAGCGGGGGCCCGCTCCTACGAGCAGTACTTC. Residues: CASSLAGARSYEQYF.